This TCR beta chain was retrieved from a study of T cell repertoires and Cas9 in healthy adults. TCRdb keeps only in-frame clones here, not all; method: immunoSEQ multiplex PCR. Of about 14,000 clones detected, 89% appear once; the ten largest clones hold approximately 1.5%. With 4 bases clipped from V and 4 bases from J, the junction kept 4 bases outside the gene matches. CDR3 length: 15 residues. Germline-derived CDR1 and CDR2 are PRHDT and FYEKMQ (reference sequence). The V gene is TRBV13, the J gene TRBJ2-1, with 10 bases identical to TRBD1. Sequences were obtained from Tregs (CD4+, CD25+, CD127-, CD137-, CD154-) from PBMCs; culture status not recorded. The source of this sequence is a human donor in good health. The CDR3 DNA is TGTGCCAGCAGCTACGGACAGGGGGAGTACAATGAGCAGTTCTTC. It codes for CASSYGQGEYNEQFF.